Following are 8 T cell receptor beta chains from one sample sequenced in a study of identical twins. TCRdb itself ran the 5' RACE reads through MiXCR, one entry per CDR3 protein. This table holds approximately 600,000 distinct CDR3 sequences, about 7% found once. The same sample was also studied in work on yellow fever vaccine responses in identical twins.

Material: PBMCs. The receptors stem from a woman aged 18-35 years in good health.

This clonotype was observed many times. The CDR3 DNA reads TGTGCCAGCAGTGAACTGGACATAAACAATGAGCAGTTCTTC. Amino acid sequence: CASSELDINNEQFF. The chain uses TRBV2 and TRBJ2-1; possible D gene TRBD1, 5 bases. The CDR3 totals 14 residues. Trimming took off 2 bases at V and 5 bases at J, with 10 bases between the two ends. Germline V CDR1 and CDR2: SNHLY, FYNNEI.

This clonotype has ten or more counts. The chain combines TRBV5-6 with TRBJ2-7; D gene unclear. CDR1 is SGHDT, CDR2 YYEEEE, per germline. The CDR3 has 15 residues. Trimming removed 4 bases from V and 0 bases from J, with 14 bases in between. The CDR3 sequence: CASSPSRFSSYEQYV. The CDR3 region has the DNA TGTGCCAGCAGCCCCTCCCGATTTTCCTCCTACGAGCAGTACGTC.

This clonotype showed up many times. V gene TRBV14 combines with J gene TRBJ2-7; no clear D. V lost 1 base and J lost 2, with 6 bases in between. Germline CDR1 and CDR2: SGHDN and FVKESK. The CDR3 consists of 13 residues. The CDR3 protein is CASSQVPTYEQYF. The CDR3 DNA follows: TGTGCCAGCAGCCAAGTTCCCACCTACGAGCAGTACTTC.

This clonotype was picked up many times. This chain connects TRBV12-3 or TRBV12-4 to TRBJ2-5; tentatively, D is TRBD1 (5 bases). V dropped 5 bases and J dropped 5 bases, with 12 bases sitting between them. This CDR3 is 13 amino acids long. This CDR3 reads CASSRDSSETQYF. In DNA form, the CDR3 reads TGTGCCAGCAGTCGCGACAGTTCGGAGACCCAGTACTTC.

This clonotype was found a few times. The chain combines TRBV12-3 or TRBV12-4 with TRBJ1-3; TRBD1 is a possible D gene (6 bases). Deletions cut 5 bases from V and 0 bases from J, with 14 bases between. This CDR3 has 16 amino acids. The CDR3 DNA is TGTGCCAGCAGTCCAGGGACATTTAGCTCTGGAAACACCATATATTTT. Translated: CASSPGTFSSGNTIYF.

Ten or more counts support this clonotype. The genes are TRBV7-6 and TRBJ2-3, with 10 positions matching TRBD2. The V gene's germline CDR1 is SGHVS and CDR2 FNYEAQ. The CDR3 is made up of 16 amino acids. The junction had 7 bases not matched to a gene; V was cut back by 3 bases and J by 4 bases. CDR3 in DNA: TGTGCCAGCAGCTTCATTAGCGGGGGGTTCGCAGATACGCAGTATTTT. This translates into CASSFISGGFADTQYF.

V and J are TRBV6-5 and TRBJ2-1; 7 bases fit TRBD2. The ends lost 8 bases at V and 12 bases at J; junction bases unmatched: 7. Per germline, CDR1 MNHEY and CDR2 SVGAGI. The length of the CDR3 is 11 residues. The CDR3 DNA sequence: TGTGCCAGCGGGGGGGTTCCTCTGCAGTTCTTC. Residues: CASGGVPLQFF.

This clonotype was detected many times. The chain joins TRBV15 to TRBJ2-4; D is undetermined. Trimming pared 0 bases from V and 0 bases from J, leaving 6 bases between. In germline, CDR1 is LNHNV, CDR2 YYDKDF (reference sequence). This CDR3 contains 15 residues. DNA for the CDR3: TGTGCCACCAGCAGAGACCAGCTAGCCAAAAACATTCAGTACTTC. Amino acids: CATSRDQLAKNIQYF.